The present entry profiles one T cell receptor (beta chain) with its context. What it recognizes is unknown. This entry belongs to a study of blood T cells in healthy people across ages. The V gene's germline CDR1 is LGHDT and CDR2 YNNKEL (reference sequence). The CDR3 has 17 residues. Trimming cost V 1 base and J 0 bases, with 13 bases left between them. Regarding the study as a whole: Without sorted subsets, naive and antigen-experienced compartments could not be conclusively compared. The study found TCR beta diversity correlated strongly with naive T cell percentage.

The authors ran a second PCR of about 7 to 12 cycles using a sample-barcoded 5' primer and a J-beta primer mix. The study obtained at least 3 million CDR3-containing paired-end reads from every sample. TCRdb used MiXCR to reprocess the 5' RACE reads, holding one entry per CDR3 protein. The profile covers some 920,000 distinct CDR3 sequences, with roughly 51% appearing a single time and about a fifth taken by the ten largest. V and J are TRBV3-1 and TRBJ2-1; D not resolved. The source is an older woman in good health. Source material: blood. CDR3 sequence (DNA): TGTGCCAGCAGCCAAGGGTGGCTGGTAAGCTCCTACAATGAGCAGTTCTTC. Translation gives CASSQGWLVSSYNEQFF.